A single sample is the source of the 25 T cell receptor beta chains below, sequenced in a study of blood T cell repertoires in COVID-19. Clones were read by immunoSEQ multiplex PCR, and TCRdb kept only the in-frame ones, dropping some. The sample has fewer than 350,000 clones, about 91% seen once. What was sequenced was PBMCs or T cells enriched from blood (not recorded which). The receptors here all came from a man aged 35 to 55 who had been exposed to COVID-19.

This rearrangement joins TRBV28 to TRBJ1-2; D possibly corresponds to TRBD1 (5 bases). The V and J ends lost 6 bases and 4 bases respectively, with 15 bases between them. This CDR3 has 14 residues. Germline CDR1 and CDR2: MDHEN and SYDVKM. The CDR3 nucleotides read TGTGCCAGCAGCAATGTCGGGACTAGCTATGGCTACACCTTC. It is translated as CASSNVGTSYGYTF.

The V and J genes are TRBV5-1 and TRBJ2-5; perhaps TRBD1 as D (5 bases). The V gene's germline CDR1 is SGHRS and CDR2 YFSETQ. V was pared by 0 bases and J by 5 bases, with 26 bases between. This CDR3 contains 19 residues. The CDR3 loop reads CASSLARGRSNGVLETQYF. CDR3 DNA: TGCGCCAGCAGCTTGGCAAGGGGCCGGTCCAATGGGGTTTTGGAGACCCAGTACTTC.

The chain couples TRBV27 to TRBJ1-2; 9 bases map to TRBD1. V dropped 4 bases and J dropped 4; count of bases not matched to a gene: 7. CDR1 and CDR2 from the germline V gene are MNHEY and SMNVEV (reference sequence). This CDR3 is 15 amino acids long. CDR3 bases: TGTGCCAGCAGTTCACCGGGACAGGGTACCTATGGCTACACCTTC. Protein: CASSSPGQGTYGYTF.

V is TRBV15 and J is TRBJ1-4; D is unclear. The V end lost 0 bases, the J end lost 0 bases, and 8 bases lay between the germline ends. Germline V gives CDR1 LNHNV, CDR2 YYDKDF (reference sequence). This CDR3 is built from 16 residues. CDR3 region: CATSRDVAATNEKLFF. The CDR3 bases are TGTGCCACCAGCAGAGATGTGGCGGCAACTAATGAAAAACTGTTTTTT.

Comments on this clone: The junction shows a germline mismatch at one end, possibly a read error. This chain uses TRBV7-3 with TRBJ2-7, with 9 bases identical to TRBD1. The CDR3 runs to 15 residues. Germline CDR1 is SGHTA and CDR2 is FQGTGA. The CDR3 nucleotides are TGTGCCAGCAGCGCCTCCGGGACAGGGTCCTCCGAGCAGTACTTC. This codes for CASSASGTGSSEQYF.

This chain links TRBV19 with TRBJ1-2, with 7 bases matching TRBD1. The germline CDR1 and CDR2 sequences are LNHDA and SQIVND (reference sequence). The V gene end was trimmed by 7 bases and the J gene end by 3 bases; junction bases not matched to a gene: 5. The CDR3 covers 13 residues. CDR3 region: CASMGGQYYGYTF. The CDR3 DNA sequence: TGTGCCAGTATGGGGGGACAGTACTATGGCTACACCTTC.

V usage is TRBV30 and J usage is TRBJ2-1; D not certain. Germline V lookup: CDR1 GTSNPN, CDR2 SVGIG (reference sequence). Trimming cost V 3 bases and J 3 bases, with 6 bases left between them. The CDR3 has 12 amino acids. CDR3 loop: CAWRSYYNEQFF. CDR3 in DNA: TGTGCCTGGAGGTCCTACTACAATGAGCAGTTCTTC.

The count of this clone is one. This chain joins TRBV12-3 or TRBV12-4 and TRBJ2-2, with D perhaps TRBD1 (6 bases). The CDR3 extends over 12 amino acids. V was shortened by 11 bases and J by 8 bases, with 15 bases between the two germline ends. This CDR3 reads CAARQGIGELFF. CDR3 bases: TGTGCCGCAAGGCAGGGGATTGGGGAGCTGTTTTTT.

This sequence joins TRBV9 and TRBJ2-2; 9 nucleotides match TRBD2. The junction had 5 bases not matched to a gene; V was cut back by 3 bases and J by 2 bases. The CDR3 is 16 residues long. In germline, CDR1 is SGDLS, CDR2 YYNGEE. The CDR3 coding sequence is TGTGCCAGCAGCGGGCAGGGACTAGCTAACACCGGGGAGCTGTTTTTT. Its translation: CASSGQGLANTGELFF.

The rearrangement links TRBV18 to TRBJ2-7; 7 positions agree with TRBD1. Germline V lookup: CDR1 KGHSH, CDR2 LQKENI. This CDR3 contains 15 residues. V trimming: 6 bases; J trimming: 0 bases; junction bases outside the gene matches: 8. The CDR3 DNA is TGTGCCAGCTCCAAACAACAGGGGAACTCCTACGAGCAGTACTTC. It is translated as CASSKQQGNSYEQYF.

The CDR3 here is CASSPDRAYGYTF. In DNA form, the CDR3 reads TGTGCCAGCAGCCCGGACAGGGCCTATGGCTACACCTTC. V is TRBV11-2 and J is TRBJ1-2; TRBD1 aligns across 8 bases. J was trimmed by 4 bases and V by 5 bases; bases with no gene match: 3. The CDR3 totals 13 residues. CDR1 and CDR2 from the germline V gene are SGHAT and FQNNGV.

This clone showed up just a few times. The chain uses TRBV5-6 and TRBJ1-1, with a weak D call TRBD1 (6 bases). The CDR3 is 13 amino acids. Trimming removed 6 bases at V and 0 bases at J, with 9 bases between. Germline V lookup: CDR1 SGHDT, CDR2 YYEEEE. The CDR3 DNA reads TGTGCCAGCACGGGGGGCCTGAACACTGAAGCTTTCTTT. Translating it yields CASTGGLNTEAFF. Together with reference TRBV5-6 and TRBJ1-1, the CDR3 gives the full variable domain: DAGVTQSPTHLIKTRGQQVTLRCSPKSGHDTVSWYQQALGQGPQFIFQYYEEEERQRGNFPDRFSGHQFPNYSSELNVNALLLGDSALYLCASTGGLNTEAFFGQGTRLTVV.

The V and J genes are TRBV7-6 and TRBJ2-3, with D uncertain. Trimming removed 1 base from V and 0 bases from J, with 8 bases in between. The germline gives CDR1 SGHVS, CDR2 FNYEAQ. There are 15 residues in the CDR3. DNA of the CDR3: TGTGCCAGCAGCTTAGTGGCGACTAGCACAGATACGCAGTATTTT. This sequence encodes CASSLVATSTDTQYF.

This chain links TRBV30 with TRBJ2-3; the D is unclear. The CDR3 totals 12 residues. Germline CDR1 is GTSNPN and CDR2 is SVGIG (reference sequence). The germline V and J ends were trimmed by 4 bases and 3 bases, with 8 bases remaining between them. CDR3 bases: TGTGCCTGGACAGGTAATACAGATACGCAGTATTTT. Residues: CAWTGNTDTQYF.

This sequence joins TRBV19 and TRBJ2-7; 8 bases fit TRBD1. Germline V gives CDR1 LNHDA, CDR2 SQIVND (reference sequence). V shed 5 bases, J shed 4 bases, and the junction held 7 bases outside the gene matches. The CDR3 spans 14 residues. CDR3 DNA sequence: TGTGCCAGTAGTTCCGCCGGGACAGGATACGAGCAGTACTTC. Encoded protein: CASSSAGTGYEQYF.

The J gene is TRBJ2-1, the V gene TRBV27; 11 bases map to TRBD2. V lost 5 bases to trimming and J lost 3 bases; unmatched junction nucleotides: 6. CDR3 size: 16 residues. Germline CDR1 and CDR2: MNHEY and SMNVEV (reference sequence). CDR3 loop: CASSRLAGLGYNEQFF. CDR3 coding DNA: TGTGCCAGCAGTCGACTAGCGGGGCTGGGCTACAATGAGCAGTTCTTC.

CDR3 in amino acids: CASSYGQVGSGELFF. CDR3 nucleotide sequence: TGCGCCAGCAGCTATGGACAGGTCGGATCCGGGGAGCTGTTTTTT. The rearrangement joins TRBV5-1 to TRBJ2-2, with TRBD1 matching 7 bases. V lost 3 bases to trimming and J lost 6 bases; unmatched junction nucleotides: 8. Germline CDR1 reads SGHRS; CDR2 reads YFSETQ. The CDR3 spans 15 residues.

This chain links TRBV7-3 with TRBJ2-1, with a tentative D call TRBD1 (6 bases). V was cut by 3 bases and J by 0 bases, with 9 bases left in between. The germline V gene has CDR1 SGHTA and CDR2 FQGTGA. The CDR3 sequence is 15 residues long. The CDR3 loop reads CASSFLQGSYNEQFF. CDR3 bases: TGTGCCAGCAGCTTTTTACAGGGCTCCTACAATGAGCAGTTCTTC.

CDR3 region: CASSPRDYPGEQYF. CDR3 nucleotides: TGTGCCAGCTCACCCCGAGACTACCCGGGTGAGCAGTACTTC. This chain connects TRBV18 to TRBJ2-7, with a possible D match to TRBD2 (5 bases). The V and J ends lost 3 bases and 7 bases respectively, with 16 bases between them. This CDR3 has 14 amino acids. CDR1 KGHSH and CDR2 LQKENI come from the germline V gene.

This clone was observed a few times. The chain's CDR3 is CASSGRVGTKVNEQYF. CDR3 DNA: TGTGCCAGCAGCGGTAGGGTTGGGACAAAGGTCAACGAGCAGTACTTC. This chain links TRBV7-9 with TRBJ2-7; possible D gene TRBD1, 6 bases. Per the germline V gene, CDR1 is SEHNR and CDR2 is FQNEAQ (reference sequence). CDR3 length: 16 residues. The V and J ends lost 5 bases and 5 bases respectively, with 22 bases between them.

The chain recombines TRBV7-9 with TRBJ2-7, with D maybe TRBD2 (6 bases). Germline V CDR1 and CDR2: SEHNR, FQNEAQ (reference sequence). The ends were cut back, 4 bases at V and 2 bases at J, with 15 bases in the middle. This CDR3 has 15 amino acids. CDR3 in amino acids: CASSSSGTYTYEQYF. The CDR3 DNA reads TGTGCCAGCAGCTCTTCCGGGACTTATACCTACGAGCAGTACTTC.

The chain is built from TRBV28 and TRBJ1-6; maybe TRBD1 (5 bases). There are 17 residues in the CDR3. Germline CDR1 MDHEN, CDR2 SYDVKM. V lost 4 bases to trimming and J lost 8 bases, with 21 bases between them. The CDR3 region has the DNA TGTGCCAGCAGTTCCCCCCGGTTTCAGGGTGGGGATTCACCCCTCCACTTT. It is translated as CASSSPRFQGGDSPLHF.

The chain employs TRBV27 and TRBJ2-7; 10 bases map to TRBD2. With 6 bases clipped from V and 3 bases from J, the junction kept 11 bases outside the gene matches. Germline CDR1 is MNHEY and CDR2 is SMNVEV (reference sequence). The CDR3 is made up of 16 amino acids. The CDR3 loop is CASSLLGTSDFYEQYF. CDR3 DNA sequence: TGTGCCAGCAGCCTACTAGGGACTAGCGATTTCTACGAGCAGTACTTC.

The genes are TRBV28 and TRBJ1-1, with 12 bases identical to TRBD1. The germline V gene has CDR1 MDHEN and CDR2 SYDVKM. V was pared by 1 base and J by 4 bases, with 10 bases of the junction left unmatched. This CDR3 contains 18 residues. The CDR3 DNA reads TGTGCCAGCAGTTTATACCCCACGGGACAGGGGGCGCGCACTGAAGCTTTCTTT. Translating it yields CASSLYPTGQGARTEAFF.

The CDR3 here is CASSLRGGRETQYF. In DNA form, the CDR3 reads TGTGCCAGCAGCCTCCGGGGGGGGCGGGAGACCCAGTACTTC. J is TRBJ2-5 and V is TRBV7-3, with TRBD2 matching over 8 bases. Losses at the gene ends were 5 bases for V and 5 bases for J; bases not matched to a gene: 7. The CDR3 spans 14 residues. In germline, CDR1 is SGHTA, CDR2 FQGTGA.